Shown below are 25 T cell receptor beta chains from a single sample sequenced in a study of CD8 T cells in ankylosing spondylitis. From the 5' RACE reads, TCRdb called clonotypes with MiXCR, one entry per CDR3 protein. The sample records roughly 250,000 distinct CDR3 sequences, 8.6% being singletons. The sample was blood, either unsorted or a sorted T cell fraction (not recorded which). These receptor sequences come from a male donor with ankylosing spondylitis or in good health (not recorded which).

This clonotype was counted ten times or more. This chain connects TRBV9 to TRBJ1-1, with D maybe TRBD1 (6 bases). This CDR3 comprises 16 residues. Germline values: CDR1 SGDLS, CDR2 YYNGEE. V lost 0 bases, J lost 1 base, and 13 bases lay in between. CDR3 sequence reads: CASSVGRTGPNTEAFF. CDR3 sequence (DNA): TGTGCCAGCAGCGTAGGTCGTACAGGGCCGAACACTGAAGCTTTCTTT.

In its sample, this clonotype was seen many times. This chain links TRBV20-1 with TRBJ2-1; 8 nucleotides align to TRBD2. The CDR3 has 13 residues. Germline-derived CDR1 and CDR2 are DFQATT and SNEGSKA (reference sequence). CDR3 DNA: TGCAGCGTCCTAGCGGGTCAACGTAATGAGCAGTTCTTC. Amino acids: CSVLAGQRNEQFF.

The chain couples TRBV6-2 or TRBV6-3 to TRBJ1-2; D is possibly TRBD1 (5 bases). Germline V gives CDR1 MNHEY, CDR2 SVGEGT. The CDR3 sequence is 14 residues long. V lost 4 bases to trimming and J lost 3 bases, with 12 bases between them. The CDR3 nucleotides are TGTGCCAGCAGTTCACCTAGGGGAGACTATGGCTACACCTTC. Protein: CASSSPRGDYGYTF.

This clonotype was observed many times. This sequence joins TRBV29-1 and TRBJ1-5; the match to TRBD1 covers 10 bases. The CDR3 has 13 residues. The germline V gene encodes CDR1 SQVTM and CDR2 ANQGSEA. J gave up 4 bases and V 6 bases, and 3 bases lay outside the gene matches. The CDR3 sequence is CSVPGQGNQPQHF. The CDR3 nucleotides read TGCAGCGTGCCGGGACAGGGGAATCAGCCCCAGCATTTT.

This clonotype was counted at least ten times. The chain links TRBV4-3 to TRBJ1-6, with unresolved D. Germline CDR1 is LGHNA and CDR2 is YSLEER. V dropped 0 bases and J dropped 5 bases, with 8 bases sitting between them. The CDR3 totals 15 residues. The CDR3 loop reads CASSQESADNSPLHF. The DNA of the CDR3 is TGCGCCAGCAGCCAAGAAAGCGCAGATAATTCACCCCTCCACTTT.

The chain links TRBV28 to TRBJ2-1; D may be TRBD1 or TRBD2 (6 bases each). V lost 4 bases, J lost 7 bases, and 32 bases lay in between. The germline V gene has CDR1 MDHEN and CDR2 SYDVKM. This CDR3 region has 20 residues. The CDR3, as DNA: TGTGCCAGCAGTTCATCCTTCACAAACCACCTGGAGGGGGGCTTGAATGAGCAGTTCTTC. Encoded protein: CASSSSFTNHLEGGLNEQFF.

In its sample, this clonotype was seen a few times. This CDR3 is CASSPRDYEQYF. The CDR3 DNA reads TGTGCCAGCAGCCCCCGGGACTACGAGCAGTACTTC. This rearrangement joins TRBV5-5 to TRBJ2-7; D is perhaps TRBD2 (5 bases). The CDR3 is made up of 12 amino acids. The V gene's germline CDR1 is SGHKS and CDR2 YYEKEE (reference sequence). Trimming took 4 bases from V and 3 from J, leaving 8 bases between them.

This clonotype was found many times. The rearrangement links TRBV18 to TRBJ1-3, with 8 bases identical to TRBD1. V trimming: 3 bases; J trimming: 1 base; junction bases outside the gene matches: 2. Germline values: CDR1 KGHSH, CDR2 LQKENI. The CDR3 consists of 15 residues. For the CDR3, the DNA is TGTGCCAGCTCACCGGGGGACAGGTCTGGAAACACCATATATTTT. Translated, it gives CASSPGDRSGNTIYF. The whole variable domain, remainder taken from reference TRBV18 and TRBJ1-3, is NAGVMQNPRHLVRRRGQEARLRCSPMKGHSHVYWYRQLPEEGLKFMVYLQKENIIDESGMPKERFSAEFPKEGPSILRIQQVVRGDSAAYFCASSPGDRSGNTIYFGEGSWLTVV.

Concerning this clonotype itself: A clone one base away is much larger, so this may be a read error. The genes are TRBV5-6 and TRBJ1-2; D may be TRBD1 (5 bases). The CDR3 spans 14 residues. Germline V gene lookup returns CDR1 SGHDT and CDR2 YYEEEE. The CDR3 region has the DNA TGTGCCAGCAGCGGCAGGGTTACTAACTATGGCTACATCTTC. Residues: CASSGRVTNYGYIF.

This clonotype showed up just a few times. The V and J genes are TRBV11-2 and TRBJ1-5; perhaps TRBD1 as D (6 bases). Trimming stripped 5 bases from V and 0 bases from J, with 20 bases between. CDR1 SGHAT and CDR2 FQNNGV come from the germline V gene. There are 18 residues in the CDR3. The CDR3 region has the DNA TGTGCCAGCAGCCTTCAGGGGCCAAGCCTTTATAGCAATCAGCCCCAGCATTTT. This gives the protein CASSLQGPSLYSNQPQHF.

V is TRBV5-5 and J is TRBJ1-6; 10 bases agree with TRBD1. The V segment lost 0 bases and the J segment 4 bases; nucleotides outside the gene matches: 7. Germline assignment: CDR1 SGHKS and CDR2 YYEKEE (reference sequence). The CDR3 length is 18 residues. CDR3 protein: CASSLGQGAQQYNSPLHF. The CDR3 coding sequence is TGTGCCAGCAGCTTGGGACAGGGGGCCCAACAATATAATTCACCCCTCCACTTT.

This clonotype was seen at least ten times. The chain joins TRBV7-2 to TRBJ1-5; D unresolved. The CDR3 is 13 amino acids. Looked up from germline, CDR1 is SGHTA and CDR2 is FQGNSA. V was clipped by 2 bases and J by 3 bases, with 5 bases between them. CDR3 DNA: TGTGCCAGCAGCTTATCCCACAATCAGCCCCAGCATTTT. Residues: CASSLSHNQPQHF.

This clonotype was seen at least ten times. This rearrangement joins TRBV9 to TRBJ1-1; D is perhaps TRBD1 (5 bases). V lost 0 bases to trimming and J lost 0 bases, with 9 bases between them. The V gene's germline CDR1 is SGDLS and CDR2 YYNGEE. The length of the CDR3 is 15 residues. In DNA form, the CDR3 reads TGTGCCAGCAGCGTAGCTGGGGGGGTGAACACTGAAGCTTTCTTT. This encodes CASSVAGGVNTEAFF. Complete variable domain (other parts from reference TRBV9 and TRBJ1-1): DSGVTQTPKHLITATGQRVTLRCSPRSGDLSVYWYQQSLDQGLQFLIQYYNGEERAKGNILERFSAQQFPDLHSELNLSSLELGDSALYFCASSVAGGVNTEAFFGQGTRLTVV.

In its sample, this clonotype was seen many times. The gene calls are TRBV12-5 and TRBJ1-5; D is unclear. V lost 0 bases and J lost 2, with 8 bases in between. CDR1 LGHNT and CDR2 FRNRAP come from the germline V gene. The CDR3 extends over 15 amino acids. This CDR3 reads CASGLVEVGNQPQHF. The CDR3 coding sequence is TGTGCTAGTGGTTTGGTGGAAGTTGGCAATCAGCCCCAGCATTTT.

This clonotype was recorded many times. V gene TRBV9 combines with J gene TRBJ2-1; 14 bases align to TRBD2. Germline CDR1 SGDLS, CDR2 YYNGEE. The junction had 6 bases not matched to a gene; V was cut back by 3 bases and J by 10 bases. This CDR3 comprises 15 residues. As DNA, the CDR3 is TGTGCCAGCAGCGCGACTAGCGGGAGGGCAGGAGAGCAGTTCTTC. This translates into CASSATSGRAGEQFF.

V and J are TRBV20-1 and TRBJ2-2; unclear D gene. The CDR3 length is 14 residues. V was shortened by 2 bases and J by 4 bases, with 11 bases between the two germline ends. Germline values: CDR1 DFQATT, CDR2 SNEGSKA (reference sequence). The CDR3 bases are TGCAGTGCTAGATCACAGACTTCCACCGGGGAGCTGTTTTTT. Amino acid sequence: CSARSQTSTGELFF.

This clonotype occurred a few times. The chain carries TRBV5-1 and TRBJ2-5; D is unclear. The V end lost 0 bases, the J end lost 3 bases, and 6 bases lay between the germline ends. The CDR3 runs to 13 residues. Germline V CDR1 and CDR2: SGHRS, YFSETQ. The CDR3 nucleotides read TGCGCCAGCAGCTTGGGTGTGGAAGAGACCCAGTACTTC. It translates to CASSLGVEETQYF. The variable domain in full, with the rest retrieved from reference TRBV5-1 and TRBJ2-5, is KAGVTQTPRYLIKTRGQQVTLSCSPISGHRSVSWYQQTPGQGLQFLFEYFSETQRNKGNFPGRFSGRQFSNSRSEMNVSTLELGDSALYLCASSLGVEETQYFGPGTRLLVL.

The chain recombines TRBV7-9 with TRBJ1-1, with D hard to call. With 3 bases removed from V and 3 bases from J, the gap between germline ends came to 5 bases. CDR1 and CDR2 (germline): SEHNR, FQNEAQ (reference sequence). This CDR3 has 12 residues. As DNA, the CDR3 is TGTGCCAGCAGCTTTCTTTACACTGAAGCTTTCTTT. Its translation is CASSFLYTEAFF. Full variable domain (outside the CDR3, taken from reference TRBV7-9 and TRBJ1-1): DTGVSQNPRHKITKRGQNVTFRCDPISEHNRLYWYRQTLGQGPEFLTYFQNEAQLEKSRLLSDRFSAERPKGSFSTLEIQRTEQGDSAMYLCASSFLYTEAFFGQGTRLTVV.

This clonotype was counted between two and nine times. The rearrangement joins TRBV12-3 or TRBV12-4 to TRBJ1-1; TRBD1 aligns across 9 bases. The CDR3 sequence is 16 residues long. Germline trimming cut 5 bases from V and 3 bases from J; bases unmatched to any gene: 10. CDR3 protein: CASSLRQGGLDTEAFF. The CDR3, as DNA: TGTGCCAGCAGTCTACGACAGGGGGGCTTGGACACTGAAGCTTTCTTT.

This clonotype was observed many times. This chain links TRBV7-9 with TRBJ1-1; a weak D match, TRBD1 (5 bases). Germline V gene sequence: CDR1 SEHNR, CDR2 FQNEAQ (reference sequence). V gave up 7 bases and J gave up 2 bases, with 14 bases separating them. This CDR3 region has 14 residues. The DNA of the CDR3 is TGTGCCAGCACCCCCTATGGGGGAAACACTGAAGCTTTCTTT. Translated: CASTPYGGNTEAFF.

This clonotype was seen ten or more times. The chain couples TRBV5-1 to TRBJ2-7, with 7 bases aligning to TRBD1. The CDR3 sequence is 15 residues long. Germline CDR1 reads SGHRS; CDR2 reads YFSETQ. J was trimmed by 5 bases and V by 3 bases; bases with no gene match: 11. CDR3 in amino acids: CASSSSGQAVDEQYF. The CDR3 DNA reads TGCGCCAGCAGCTCTTCCGGACAGGCCGTTGACGAGCAGTACTTC.

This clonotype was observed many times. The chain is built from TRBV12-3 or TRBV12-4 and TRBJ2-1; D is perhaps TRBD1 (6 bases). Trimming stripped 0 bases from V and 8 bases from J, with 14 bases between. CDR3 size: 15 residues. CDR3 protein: CASSLAGAIGYEQFF. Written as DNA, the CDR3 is TGTGCCAGCAGTTTAGCGGGGGCCATCGGGTATGAGCAGTTCTTC.

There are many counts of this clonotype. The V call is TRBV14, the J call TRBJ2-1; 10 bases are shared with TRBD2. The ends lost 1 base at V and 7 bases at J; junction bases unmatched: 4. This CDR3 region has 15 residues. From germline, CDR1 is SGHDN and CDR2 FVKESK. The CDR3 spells CASSQGQRGGNEQFF. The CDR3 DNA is TGTGCCAGCAGCCAAGGCCAGCGGGGGGGTAATGAGCAGTTCTTC.

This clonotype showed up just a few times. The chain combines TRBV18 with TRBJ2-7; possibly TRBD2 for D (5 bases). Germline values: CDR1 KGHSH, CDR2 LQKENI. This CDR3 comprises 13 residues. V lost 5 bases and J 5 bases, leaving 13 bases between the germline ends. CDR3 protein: CASSGHAGDEQYF. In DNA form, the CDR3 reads TGTGCCAGCTCAGGTCACGCCGGGGACGAGCAGTACTTC.

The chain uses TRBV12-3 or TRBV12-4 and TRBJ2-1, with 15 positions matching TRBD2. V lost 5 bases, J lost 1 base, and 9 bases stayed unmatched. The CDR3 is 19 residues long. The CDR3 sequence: CASSPGGLAGGPSYNEQFF. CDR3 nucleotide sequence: TGTGCCAGCAGTCCGGGGGGACTAGCGGGGGGACCATCCTACAATGAGCAGTTCTTC.